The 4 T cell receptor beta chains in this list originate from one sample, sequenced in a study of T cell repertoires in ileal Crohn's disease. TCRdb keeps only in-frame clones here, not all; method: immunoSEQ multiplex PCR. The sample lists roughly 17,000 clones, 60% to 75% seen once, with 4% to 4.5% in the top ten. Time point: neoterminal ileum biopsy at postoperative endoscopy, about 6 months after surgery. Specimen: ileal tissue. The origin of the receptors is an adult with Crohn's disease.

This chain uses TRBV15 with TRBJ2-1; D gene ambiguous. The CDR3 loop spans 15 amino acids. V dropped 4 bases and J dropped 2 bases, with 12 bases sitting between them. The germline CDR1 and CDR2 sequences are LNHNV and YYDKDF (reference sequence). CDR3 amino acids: CATSTRSEPYNEQFF. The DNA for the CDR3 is TGTGCCACCAGCACGAGGAGTGAACCCTACAATGAGCAGTTCTTC.

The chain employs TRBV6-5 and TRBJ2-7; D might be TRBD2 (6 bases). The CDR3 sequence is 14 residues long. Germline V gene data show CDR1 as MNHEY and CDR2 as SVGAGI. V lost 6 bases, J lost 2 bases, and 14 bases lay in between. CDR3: CASSNHGGAYEQYF. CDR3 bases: TGTGCCAGCAGCAACCACGGAGGGGCCTACGAGCAGTACTTC.

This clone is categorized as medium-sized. Here the CDR3 reads CASSIGPGFNYGYTF. The CDR3 region has the DNA TGTGCCAGTAGTATCGGTCCAGGGTTCAACTATGGCTACACCTTC. The rearrangement links TRBV19 to TRBJ1-2; tentatively, D is TRBD1 (5 bases). V lost 3 bases and J lost 2, with 13 bases in between. CDR1 and CDR2 from the germline V gene are LNHDA and SQIVND (reference sequence). This CDR3 is 15 amino acids long.

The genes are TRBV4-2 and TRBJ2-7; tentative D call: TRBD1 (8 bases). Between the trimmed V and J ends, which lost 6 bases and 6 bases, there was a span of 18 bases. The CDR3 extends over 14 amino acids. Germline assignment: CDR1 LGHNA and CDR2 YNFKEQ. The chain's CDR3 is CASRELDREGEQYF. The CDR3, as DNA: TGTGCCAGCAGAGAATTGGACAGGGAGGGCGAGCAGTACTTC.